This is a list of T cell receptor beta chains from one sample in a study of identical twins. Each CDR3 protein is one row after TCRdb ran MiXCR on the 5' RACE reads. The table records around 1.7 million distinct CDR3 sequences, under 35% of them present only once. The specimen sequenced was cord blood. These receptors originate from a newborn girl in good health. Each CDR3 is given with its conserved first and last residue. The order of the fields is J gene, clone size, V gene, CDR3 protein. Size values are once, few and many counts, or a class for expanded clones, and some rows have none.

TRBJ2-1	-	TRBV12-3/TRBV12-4	CASSLGSSGGAWEQFF
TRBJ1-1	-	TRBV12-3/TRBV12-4	CASSEGQGGGLNTEAFF
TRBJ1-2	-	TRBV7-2	CASSLDPGTSRGYTF
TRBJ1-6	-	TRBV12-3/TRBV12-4	CASSLAGERSPLHF
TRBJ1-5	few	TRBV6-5	CASSWQERAYQPQHF
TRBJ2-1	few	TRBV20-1	CSARSKRGYNEQFF
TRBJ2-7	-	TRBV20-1	CSASRFRTYEQYF
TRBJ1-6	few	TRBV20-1	CSASGDGPLSYNSPLHF
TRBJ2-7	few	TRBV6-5	CASSYSILGRASGEQYF
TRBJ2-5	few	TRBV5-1	CASRSSGVETQYF
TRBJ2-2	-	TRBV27	CASSLSGLAGFAGELFF
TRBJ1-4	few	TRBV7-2	CASSSGAGGEKLFF
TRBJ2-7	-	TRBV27	CASSKSVGDYNEQYF
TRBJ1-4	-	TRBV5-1	CASSPGSRTGNEKLFF
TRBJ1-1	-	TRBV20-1	CSASQAAENTEAFF
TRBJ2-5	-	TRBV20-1	CSARVVIGQEQYF
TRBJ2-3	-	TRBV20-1	CSASLGGGPTDTQYF
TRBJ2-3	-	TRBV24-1	CATSGTGTGEDTQYF
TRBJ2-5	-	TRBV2	CASNPLNEQYF
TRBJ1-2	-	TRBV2	CASPTGRYGYTF
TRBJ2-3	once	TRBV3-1	CASSQSGTGGRTDTQYF
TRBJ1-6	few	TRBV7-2	CASNGQGAISPLHF
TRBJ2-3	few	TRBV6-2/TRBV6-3	CASSPWAAGETDTQYF
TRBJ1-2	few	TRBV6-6	CASSSTGEQGYTF
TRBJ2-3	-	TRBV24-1	CATSDLVAGVADTQYF
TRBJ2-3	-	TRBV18	CASSRTGVSTDTQYF
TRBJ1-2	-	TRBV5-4	CASSRTGEFFNYGYTF
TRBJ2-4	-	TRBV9	CASSVRDGQGLYKNIQYF
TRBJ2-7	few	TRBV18	CASSPLGLGSYEQYF
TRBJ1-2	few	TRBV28	CASSPTDDYGYTF
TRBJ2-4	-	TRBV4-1	CASSQGLAGAKSIQYF
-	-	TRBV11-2	CASSLEGLAGGHSYNEQYF
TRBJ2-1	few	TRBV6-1	CASRWKREQFF
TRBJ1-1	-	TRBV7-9	CASSRPGGRVNTEAFF
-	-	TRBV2	CASKWDRAPYEQYF
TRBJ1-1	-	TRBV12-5	CASGLDSFNGAFF
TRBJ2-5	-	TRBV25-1	CVSRGQVQETQYF
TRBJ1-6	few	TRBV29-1	CSVEAGDRGRLINSPLHF
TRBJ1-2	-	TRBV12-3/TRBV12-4	CASSLRTPNYGYTF
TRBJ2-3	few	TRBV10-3	CATQTLTVEVGTDTQYF
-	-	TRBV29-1	CSVARGGYEQYF
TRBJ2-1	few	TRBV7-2	CASSLRGGYGEQFF
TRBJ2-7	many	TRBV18	CASSPQGNEQYF
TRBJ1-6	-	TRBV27	CASSLSGEGAHNSPLHF
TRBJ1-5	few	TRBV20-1	CSAGRAHNQPQHF
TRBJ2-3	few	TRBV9	CASSVAWVPTDTQYF
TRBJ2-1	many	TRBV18	CASSPRGEQFF
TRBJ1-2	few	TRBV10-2	CASSDSGSLNYGYTF
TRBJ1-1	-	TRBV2	CAGVGQVLMNTEAFF
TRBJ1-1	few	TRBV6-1	CASTAMGQNTEAFF
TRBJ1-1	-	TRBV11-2	CASRRYRENTEAFF
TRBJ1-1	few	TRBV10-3	CAISIGTDTEAFF
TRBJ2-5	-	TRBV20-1	CSADLRSETQYF